This TCR beta chain was documented in a study of T cell responses to AZD1222 COVID-19 vaccine. Assay used: immunoSEQ multiplex PCR; TCRdb lists only in-frame clones, some missing. The table has over 60,000 clones, 80% seen once. On this clone itself: Its antigen is as yet unknown.

Study observations and caveats: Females outnumbered males among donors, who were mostly white British; clonal diversity was possibly underestimated. Compared with day 0, the breadth and depth of the Spike-specific TCR repertoire rose significantly after two doses of AZD1222.

CDR3 size: 13 residues. V lost 11 bases, J lost 0 bases, and 11 bases lay in between. This receptor was identified in an adult who received the AZD1222 COVID-19 vaccine. V and J are TRBV12-3 or TRBV12-4 and TRBJ1-3; D unresolved. This material consisted of peripheral blood, taken 28 days after the second AZD1222 dose. CDR3 residues: CAGRPASGNTIYF. The CDR3, as DNA: TGTGCCGGGAGACCGGCCTCTGGAAACACCATATATTTT.